The 7 T cell receptor beta chains below come from one sample, sequenced in a study of breast tumors, draining lymph nodes, adjacent tissues. TCRdb recomputed calls from the multiplex PCR reads with MiXCR, one row per CDR3 protein. The table records roughly 70,000 distinct CDR3 sequences, roughly 44% of them present only once. The sequencing sample was made of breast tumor tissue. The receptors stem from a female donor with breast cancer. Some clones in this sample may be carry-over from other donors' samples.

This clonotype occurred many times. This sequence joins TRBV11-3 and TRBJ2-2; D not resolved. Trimming shortened V by 5 bases and J by 5 bases, and 18 bases separated the two germline ends. The CDR3 is 16 amino acids. The germline V gene encodes CDR1 SGHNT and CDR2 YENEEA. The CDR3: CASSPLGVRVTGELFF. The CDR3 region has the DNA TGTGCCAGCAGCCCCTTGGGTGTGAGAGTTACCGGGGAGCTGTTTTTT. The full variable domain, rest sourced from reference TRBV11-3 and TRBJ2-2, is EAGVVQSPRYKIIEKKQPVAFWCNPISGHNTLYWYLQNLGQGPELLIRYENEEAVDDSQLPKDRFSAERLKGVDSTLKIQPAELGDSAVYLCASSPLGVRVTGELFFGEGSRLTVL.

Comments on this clonotype: A junction boundary mismatches the germline segment, possibly from a read error. The rearrangement links TRBV20-1 to TRBJ1-5; D not certain. Germline CDR1 is DFQATT and CDR2 is SNEGSKA (reference sequence). CDR3 length: 12 residues. CDR3 in DNA: TGCAGTGAAGGAGGGAGCAATCAGCCCCCGCATTTT. Its protein is CSEGGSNQPPHF.

On this clonotype itself: One base away lies a much larger clone, so this may be a sequencing read error. V usage is TRBV5-6 and J usage is TRBJ2-1, with D perhaps matching TRBD1 or TRBD2 (5 bases each). The CDR3 sequence is 12 residues long. CDR1 is SGHDT, CDR2 YYEEEE, per germline. In DNA form, the CDR3 reads TGTACCAGCAGCGCCTGGGGGTCAGAGCAGTTCTTC. Encoded protein: CTSSAWGSEQFF.

This chain links TRBV18 with TRBJ2-6; the match to TRBD2 covers 8 bases. Trimming at V came to 2 bases and at J to 0 bases, leaving 3 bases not matched to a gene. Germline CDR1 is KGHSH and CDR2 is LQKENI. The CDR3 is made up of 17 amino acids. The CDR3 spells CASSPGLAGSGANVLTF. The DNA of the CDR3 is TGTGCCAGCTCACCAGGGCTAGCGGGCTCTGGGGCCAACGTCCTGACTTTC.

There are many counts of this clonotype. This chain connects TRBV5-5 to TRBJ2-5; 11 nucleotides agree with TRBD1. The V gene's germline CDR1 is SGHKS and CDR2 YYEKEE (reference sequence). V lost 7 bases, J lost 1 base, and 6 bases stayed unmatched. This CDR3 spans 15 amino acids. The CDR3 reads CASGWTGGSQETQYF. Written as DNA, the CDR3 is TGTGCCAGCGGATGGACAGGGGGCTCCCAAGAGACCCAGTACTTC.

As to this clonotype: This could be a read error, since a much larger clone is one nucleotide away. The J gene is TRBJ1-5, the V gene TRBV13, with D unresolved. CDR3 size: 15 residues. CDR1 and CDR2 (germline): PRHDT, FYEKMQ (reference sequence). V shed 2 bases and J shed 1 base, with 9 bases lying between them. CDR3 protein: CASSLRVGSNQPQHF. The CDR3 DNA sequence: TGTGCCAGCAGCTTACGGGTGGGGAGCAATCAGCCCCAGCATTTT.

The genes are TRBV6-5 and TRBJ2-2; 8 nucleotides match TRBD2. V dropped 5 bases and J dropped 5; count of bases not matched to a gene: 7. Germline V gene data show CDR1 as MNHEY and CDR2 as SVGAGI. The CDR3 sequence is 15 residues long. CDR3: CASSHIGGGTGELFF. The CDR3 DNA follows: TGTGCCAGCAGTCACATAGGCGGGGGGACCGGGGAGCTGTTTTTT.